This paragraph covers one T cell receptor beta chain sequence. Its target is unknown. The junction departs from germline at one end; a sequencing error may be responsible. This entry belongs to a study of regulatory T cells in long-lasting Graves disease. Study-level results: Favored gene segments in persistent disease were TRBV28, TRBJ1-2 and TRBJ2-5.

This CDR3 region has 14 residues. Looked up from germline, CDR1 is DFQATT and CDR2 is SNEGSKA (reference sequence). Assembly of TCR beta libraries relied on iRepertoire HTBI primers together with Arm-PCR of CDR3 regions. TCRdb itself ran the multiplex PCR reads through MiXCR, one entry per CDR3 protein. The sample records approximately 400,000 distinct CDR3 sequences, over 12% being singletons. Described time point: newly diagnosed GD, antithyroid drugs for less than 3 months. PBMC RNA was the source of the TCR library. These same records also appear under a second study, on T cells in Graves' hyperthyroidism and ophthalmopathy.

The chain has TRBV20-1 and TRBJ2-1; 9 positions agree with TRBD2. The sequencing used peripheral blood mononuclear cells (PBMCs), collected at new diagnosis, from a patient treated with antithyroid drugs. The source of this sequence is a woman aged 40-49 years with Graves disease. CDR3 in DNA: TGCAGTGCGAGAGGGGCGGGAGGGTACAATGAGCAGTTCTTC. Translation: CSARGAGGYNEQFF.